These T cell receptor beta chains were read from a single sample in a study of blood T cell repertoires in COVID-19. TCRdb keeps only in-frame clones here, not all; method: immunoSEQ multiplex PCR. This table has under 200,000 clones, roughly 73% appearing once. What was sequenced was peripheral blood. All receptors come from a man aged 70 or older with acute or convalescent COVID-19. Each CDR3 is given with its conserved first and last residue. The D gene is left open where the match is weak. Clone size is given for some rows only: seen once, a few or many times, or a class if the clone is expanded.

CDR3aa,CDR3nt,j_gene,d_gene,v_gene,abundance
CASTGTEPYNEQFF,TGTGCCAGCACCGGGACAGAGCCATACAATGAGCAGTTCTTC,TRBJ2-1,TRBD1,TRBV5-6,.
CASSYGLAGNTDTQYF,TGTGCCAGCAGTTACGGATTAGCGGGGAACACAGATACGCAGTATTTT,TRBJ2-3,TRBD2,TRBV6-2/TRBV6-3,.
CASSESTPYTF,TGTGCCAGCAGTGAATCTACCCCCTACACCTTC,TRBJ1-2,.,TRBV6-1,.
CASSQGDRREQFF,TGTGCCAGTAGCCAGGGGGACCGCCGGGAGCAGTTCTTC,TRBJ2-1,TRBD1,TRBV19,.
CASSSGGNSNQPQHF,TGTGCCAGCAGCTCCGGGGGAAATAGCAATCAGCCCCAGCATTTT,TRBJ1-5,.,TRBV28,.
CASSESSGSWYEQYF,TGTGCCAGCAGTGAGAGTAGCGGGAGCTGGTACGAGCAGTACTTC,TRBJ2-7,TRBD2,TRBV6-1,.
CASSTGFYEQYF,TGTGCCAGCAGTACAGGGTTCTACGAGCAGTACTTC,TRBJ2-7,.,TRBV28,once
CASSHPGTGVAEAFF,TGTGCCAGCAGCCACCCCGGGACAGGGGTGGCTGAAGCTTTCTTT,TRBJ1-1,TRBD1,TRBV3-1/TRBV3-2,.
CAWNPGQFNTGELFF,TGTGCCTGGAATCCGGGACAGTTCAACACCGGGGAGCTGTTTTTT,TRBJ2-2,TRBD1,TRBV30,.
CASSATGPNIKSPLHF,TGTGCCAGCAGCGCGACAGGGCCCAATATTAAATCACCCCTCCACTTT,TRBJ1-6,TRBD1,TRBV9,.
CASRQRAAGGKDSGNTIYF,TGCGCCAGCAGACAAAGGGCAGCAGGGGGTAAAGACTCTGGAAACACCATATATTTT,TRBJ1-3,TRBD1,TRBV10-1,.
CASSPDRNEKLFF,TGTGCCAGCAGCCCCGACAGGAATGAAAAACTGTTTTTT,TRBJ1-4,.,TRBV16,.
CASLKTLGASTDTQYF,TGTGCCAGCCTTAAGACTTTGGGGGCAAGCACAGATACGCAGTATTTT,TRBJ2-3,.,TRBV18,.
CASSETGIVEAFF,TGCGCCAGCAGTGAAACAGGAATTGTGGAAGCTTTCTTT,TRBJ1-1,.,TRBV10-1,.
CASSLGRVTSYEQYF,TGTGCCAGCAGCTTAGGGCGGGTTACTTCCTACGAGCAGTACTTC,TRBJ2-7,.,TRBV11-2,.
CASSFTGRNTEAFF,TGCGCCAGCAGCTTTACAGGGAGGAACACTGAAGCTTTCTTT,TRBJ1-1,.,TRBV5-1,.
CASSLPGTGNSPLHF,TGTGCCAGCAGCTTGCCGGGGACAGGGAATTCACCCCTCCACTTT,TRBJ1-6,TRBD1,TRBV5-4,.
CASSPTMIGTGSETQYF,TGTGCCAGCAGCCCCACCATGATTGGGACAGGGAGTGAGACCCAGTACTTC,TRBJ2-5,TRBD1,TRBV5-4,.
CASSLETGQTEAFF,TGTGCCAGCAGCTTAGAGACAGGGCAGACTGAAGCTTTCTTT,TRBJ1-1,TRBD1,TRBV7-9,.
CASSQQVNTEAFF,TGTGCCAGCAGTCAACAGGTAAACACTGAAGCTTTCTTT,TRBJ1-1,.,TRBV6-6,.
CASSSPGLATTGELFF,TGCGCCAGCAGCTCGCCGGGACTAGCGACCACCGGGGAGCTGTTTTTT,TRBJ2-2,TRBD2,TRBV5-1,.
CASSQPTGTEQYF,TGTGCCAGCAGTCAACCGACAGGGACCGAGCAGTACTTC,TRBJ2-7,TRBD1,TRBV6-2/TRBV6-3,.
CASSLASTGSKTQYF,TGTGCCAGCAGCTTAGCCTCGACAGGGAGTAAGACCCAGTACTTC,TRBJ2-5,TRBD1,TRBV11-2,.
CASSEPRGLGNTIYF,TGTGCCAGCAGTGAGCCCCGGGGACTTGGAAACACCATATATTTT,TRBJ1-3,.,TRBV6-1,.
CASSVLAGNTDTQYF,TGTGCCAGCAGCGTACTAGCGGGGAACACAGATACGCAGTATTTT,TRBJ2-3,TRBD2,TRBV6-5,.
CASSLIPGTGNIQYF,TGTGCCAGCAGCCTAATCCCCGGGACAGGGAACATTCAGTACTTC,TRBJ2-4,TRBD1,TRBV6-2/TRBV6-3,.
CASSQGGSGGWETQYF,TGCGCCAGCAGCCAAGGTGGTAGCGGGGGTTGGGAGACCCAGTACTTC,TRBJ2-5,TRBD2,TRBV4-1,.
CASRLAGYTDTQYF,TGCGCCAGCAGACTAGCGGGTTACACAGATACGCAGTATTTT,TRBJ2-3,TRBD2,TRBV5-1,.
CASSFPTSGTDTQYF,TGTGCCAGCAGCTTCCCGACTAGCGGCACAGATACGCAGTATTTT,TRBJ2-3,TRBD2,TRBV7-3,few
CASAVQQETQYF,TGTGCTTCCGCTGTGCAGCAAGAGACCCAGTACTTC,TRBJ2-5,.,TRBV7-7,.
CASSPGTGYSFSGNTIYF,TGTGCCAGCTCGCCCGGGACAGGGTATTCCTTCTCTGGAAACACCATATATTTT,TRBJ1-3,TRBD1,TRBV18,few
CASSPPGGLIEAFF,TGTGCCAGCAGCCCGCCGGGGGGGCTCATTGAAGCTTTCTTT,TRBJ1-1,.,TRBV11-2,.
CASSLDRGSYEQYF,TGTGCCAGCAGCTTGGACAGGGGCTCCTACGAGCAGTACTTC,TRBJ2-7,TRBD1,TRBV13,.
CAWSVPTGAGNTIYF,TGTGCCTGGAGTGTACCCACAGGGGCTGGAAACACCATATATTTT,TRBJ1-3,TRBD1,TRBV30,once
CASSLRGVGAHINTIYF,TGTGCCAGCAGCCTTCGGGGGGTAGGGGCACACATAAACACCATATATTTT,TRBJ1-3,.,TRBV5-6,.
CASSIGRRTGDFTEAFF,TGTGCCAGTAGTATAGGAAGAAGGACAGGGGATTTCACTGAAGCTTTCTTT,TRBJ1-1,TRBD1,TRBV19,.
CASSSTSASTDTQYF,TGTGCCAGCAGCTCTACTTCTGCGAGCACAGATACGCAGTATTTT,TRBJ2-3,.,TRBV7-9,.
CASCVAADGSYNEQFF,TGCGCCAGCTGCGTTGCAGCGGATGGCTCCTACAATGAGCAGTTCTTC,TRBJ2-1,.,TRBV5-1,.
CASSQDARITEAFF,TGTGCCAGCAGCCAAGATGCGCGGATCACTGAAGCTTTCTTT,TRBJ1-1,.,TRBV3-1/TRBV3-2,.
CASTDRGASPLHF,TGTGCCAGCACGGACAGGGGAGCTTCACCCCTCCACTTT,TRBJ1-6,TRBD1,TRBV19,once
CASSPDSSNYGYTF,TGTGCCAGTAGTCCGGACAGCTCCAACTATGGCTACACCTTC,TRBJ1-2,.,TRBV19,.
CASTSEVRYGYTF,TGCGCCAGCACCTCTGAGGTTCGCTATGGCTACACCTTC,TRBJ1-2,.,TRBV5-1,.
CASSSDRNTDTQYF,TGTGCCAGCAGTTCGGACAGGAACACAGATACGCAGTATTTT,TRBJ2-3,TRBD1,TRBV6-2/TRBV6-3,.
CASSYSATGGLDTQYF,TGTGCCAGCAGTTACTCGGCGACGGGAGGCCTAGATACGCAGTATTTT,TRBJ2-3,TRBD2,TRBV6-5,.
CASSLGGYEMETQYF,TGTGCCAGCAGCTTGGGAGGGTACGAAATGGAGACCCAGTACTTC,TRBJ2-5,.,TRBV5-8,few
CATTFGGNYEQYF,TGCGCCACTACCTTCGGGGGGAACTACGAGCAGTACTTC,TRBJ2-7,TRBD2,TRBV10-2,.
CASSQLGAGAQETQYF,TGTGCCAGCAGCCAGCTTGGGGCGGGGGCGCAAGAGACCCAGTACTTC,TRBJ2-5,.,TRBV3-1/TRBV3-2,once
CASSPRGGSHFFF,TGTGCCAGCAGCCCACGGGGCGGGAGCCATTTTTTCTTC,TRBJ2-1,TRBD2,TRBV11-1,.
CASSLGLDTDTQYF,TGTGCCAGCTCACTGGGACTAGATACAGATACGCAGTATTTT,TRBJ2-3,TRBD2,TRBV18,few
CASSPQGRTEAFF,TGTGCCAGCAGCCCCCAGGGGCGCACTGAAGCTTTCTTT,TRBJ1-1,.,TRBV12-3/TRBV12-4,.
CASRFLGNTDTQYF,TGTGCCAGTAGATTCCTAGGTAACACAGATACGCAGTATTTT,TRBJ2-3,.,TRBV19,.
CASSTTSGRNYEQYF,TGTGCCAGTAGTACCACTAGCGGGAGAAACTACGAGCAGTACTTC,TRBJ2-7,TRBD2,TRBV19,.
CASSFMAGGPDNEQFF,TGTGCCAGCAGCTTCATGGCGGGAGGGCCAGACAATGAGCAGTTCTTC,TRBJ2-1,TRBD2,TRBV11-3,.
CASSYEAGRPTFF,TGTGCCAGCAGTTACGAGGCCGGCAGACCGACTTTCTTT,TRBJ1-1,.,TRBV6-5,few
CASSANRGRMEKLFF,TGTGCCAGCAGCGCGAACAGGGGGCGAATGGAAAAACTGTTTTTT,TRBJ1-4,TRBD1,TRBV7-2,.
CASSAGTASNYGYTF,TGTGCCAGCAGTGCGGGGACAGCGTCTAACTATGGCTACACCTTC,TRBJ1-2,TRBD1,TRBV6-4,.
CASSSQPNTEAFF,TGTGCCAGCAGTTCACAGCCGAACACTGAAGCTTTCTTT,TRBJ1-1,.,TRBV7-2,few
CASSPAGAPDTQYF,TGTGCCAGCAGCCCCGCGGGAGCCCCAGATACGCAGTATTTT,TRBJ2-3,TRBD2,TRBV7-2,.